One and the same sample provided the 20 T cell receptor beta chains below, sequenced in a study of neoadjuvant anti-PD-1 for oral cavity cancer. Repertoires were generated with immunoSEQ multiplex PCR, while TCRdb's copy carries only in-frame clones and drops some. The sample yields some 10,000 clones, about three fifths seen once. Regarding time point: after neoadjuvant nivolumab, at surgical resection. This specimen was PBMCs, taken after nivolumab (anti-PD-1) treatment. These receptors all stem from a person between 40 and 80 years old with oral cavity squamous cell carcinoma.

This chain uses TRBV5-1 with TRBJ2-7, with D unresolved. With 4 bases removed from V and 3 bases from J, the gap between germline ends came to 14 bases. This CDR3 is 14 amino acids long. Germline V gene lookup returns CDR1 SGHRS and CDR2 YFSETQ. CDR3 loop: CASSPLAENYEQYF. As DNA, the CDR3 is TGCGCCAGCAGCCCCCTGGCGGAAAACTACGAGCAGTACTTC.

The chain employs TRBV7-2 and TRBJ1-2; no reliable D call. The CDR3 has 14 residues. Germline V gene sequence: CDR1 SGHTA, CDR2 FQGNSA. The ends were cut back, 3 bases at V and 8 bases at J, with 16 bases in the middle. The CDR3 bases are TGTGCCAGCAGCTTGGAGGCGGGGAGAAGGGGCTACACCTTC. Translated: CASSLEAGRRGYTF. Together with reference TRBV7-2 and TRBJ1-2, the CDR3 gives the full variable domain: GAGVSQSPSNKVTEKGKDVELRCDPISGHTALYWYRQSLGQGLEFLIYFQGNSAPDKSGLPSDRFSAERTGGSVSTLTIQRTQQEDSAVYLCASSLEAGRRGYTFGSGTRLTVV.

This clone was detected once. The chain joins TRBV4-2 to TRBJ1-2; D is uncertain. Germline V CDR1 and CDR2: LGHNA, YNFKEQ. Deletions cut 0 bases from V and 4 bases from J, with 12 bases between. The CDR3 runs to 15 residues. The CDR3 bases are TGTGCCAGCAGCCAAGATAACGGATTTACCTATGGCTACACCTTC. The encoded protein is CASSQDNGFTYGYTF.

The V gene is TRBV19, the J gene TRBJ2-5; 11 nucleotides match TRBD2. CDR1 and CDR2 (germline): LNHDA, SQIVND (reference sequence). The CDR3 runs to 18 residues. The ends lost 6 bases at V and 0 bases at J; junction bases unmatched: 12. Here the CDR3 reads CASSLGLAGGSYQETQYF. In DNA, the CDR3 is TGTGCCAGTAGCCTAGGTCTAGCGGGGGGCTCGTACCAAGAGACCCAGTACTTC.

The chain carries TRBV15 and TRBJ1-1, with TRBD1 identical over 9 bases. The CDR3 is 16 amino acids. V was clipped by 3 bases and J by 3 bases; unmatched bases: 8. Germline V CDR1 and CDR2: LNHNV, YYDKDF (reference sequence). The CDR3 sequence: CATSSNLGTGHTEAFF. The CDR3 DNA follows: TGTGCCACCAGCAGCAATCTCGGGACAGGGCACACTGAAGCTTTCTTT.

The rearrangement joins TRBV5-6 to TRBJ1-2; possibly TRBD1 for D (6 bases). Germline values: CDR1 SGHDT, CDR2 YYEEEE. The V and J ends lost 7 bases and 8 bases respectively, with 18 bases between them. This CDR3 spans 13 amino acids. The CDR3, as DNA: TGTGCCAGCGGTCGGGGGGGGCCACAAGGCTACACCTTC. It encodes CASGRGGPQGYTF.

CDR3 sequence reads: CASSLKVYEQYF. The CDR3, as DNA: TGTGCCAGCAGTTTAAAGGTCTACGAGCAGTACTTC. The chain links TRBV28 to TRBJ2-7; D is uncertain. The CDR3 runs 12 residues. Germline-derived CDR1 and CDR2 are MDHEN and SYDVKM. The V end lost 2 bases, the J end lost 3 bases, and 5 bases lay between the germline ends.

The chain is built from TRBV7-2 and TRBJ1-3; no clear D. CDR3 length: 15 amino acids. V was cut by 0 bases and J by 3 bases, with 9 bases left in between. Germline values: CDR1 SGHTA, CDR2 FQGNSA. The CDR3 is CASSLAGGGGNTIYF. CDR3 DNA sequence: TGTGCCAGCAGCTTAGCGGGAGGAGGTGGAAACACCATATATTTT.

The sample holds a few counts of this clone. This chain connects TRBV5-1 to TRBJ2-7, with D uncertain. The CDR3 loop spans 11 amino acids. V shed 6 bases and J shed 2 bases, with 6 bases lying between them. The germline gives CDR1 SGHRS, CDR2 YFSETQ. CDR3 in amino acids: CASTDTYEQYF. CDR3 sequence (DNA): TGCGCCAGCACCGACACCTACGAGCAGTACTTC.

The rearrangement joins TRBV5-1 to TRBJ2-7; D gene ambiguous. Per the germline V gene, CDR1 is SGHRS and CDR2 is YFSETQ. This CDR3 region has 17 residues. Trimming shortened V by 3 bases and J by 0 bases, and 19 bases separated the two germline ends. The CDR3 is CASSSFSAFPNSYEQYF. The CDR3 DNA reads TGCGCCAGCAGCTCTTTCAGCGCTTTCCCTAACTCCTACGAGCAGTACTTC.

This clone has just a few counts. The chain recombines TRBV18 with TRBJ1-2, with 7 bases identical to TRBD1. Germline V CDR1 and CDR2: KGHSH, LQKENI. The V and J ends lost 6 bases and 6 bases, in that order; junction bases with no gene match: 13. The CDR3 covers 15 residues. Here the CDR3 reads CASSPGQGVSDGYTF. The CDR3 nucleotides read TGTGCCAGCTCTCCCGGGCAGGGGGTCTCAGATGGCTACACCTTC.

This chain connects TRBV6-6 to TRBJ2-1; D uncertain. Germline V gene lookup returns CDR1 MNHNY and CDR2 SVGAGI (reference sequence). V was clipped by 2 bases and J by 0 bases, with 8 bases between them. This CDR3 spans 15 amino acids. CDR3 DNA sequence: TGTGCCAGCAGTTACGGCGGAAACTCCTACAATGAGCAGTTCTTC. This translates into CASSYGGNSYNEQFF.

The chain employs TRBV7-8 and TRBJ2-7; a weak D match, TRBD1 (5 bases). Germline V gene lookup returns CDR1 SGHVS and CDR2 FQNEAQ. The CDR3 is made up of 14 amino acids. Trimming took off 1 base at V and 1 base at J, with 8 bases between the two ends. CDR3 sequence: CASSLERGSYEQYF. The CDR3, as DNA: TGTGCCAGCAGCTTAGAAAGGGGATCCTACGAGCAGTACTTC.

This clone came up once. The V and J genes are TRBV27 and TRBJ1-6, with D hard to call. V shed 2 bases and J shed 10 bases, with 12 bases lying between them. Germline loops: CDR1 MNHEY, CDR2 SMNVEV (reference sequence). The CDR3 loop spans 14 amino acids. The chain's CDR3 is CASSLEALRSPLHF. The CDR3 nucleotides read TGTGCCAGCAGTTTAGAAGCCCTTAGGTCACCCCTCCACTTT.

This clone was observed a few times. This sequence joins TRBV29-1 and TRBJ1-2; 8 bases agree with TRBD1. Trimming removed 6 bases from V and 3 bases from J; junction bases left unmatched: 0. In germline, CDR1 is SQVTM, CDR2 ANQGSEA. This CDR3 contains 11 residues. Here the CDR3 reads CSVDRDYGYTF. Here the CDR3 DNA reads TGCAGCGTGGACAGGGACTATGGCTACACCTTC.

V and J are TRBV6-1 and TRBJ1-3, with no clear D. V was clipped by 6 bases and J by 2 bases, with 5 bases between them. This CDR3 spans 12 amino acids. Per germline, CDR1 MNHNS and CDR2 SASEGT. CDR3 amino acids: CASRVAGNTIYF. The CDR3 coding sequence is TGTGCCAGCAGGGTAGCTGGAAACACCATATATTTT.

This clone is hyperexpanded in the sample. The CDR3 DNA sequence: TGCGCCAGCAGCCCTCAAGAGGGGGCAGGTTCTGGAAACACCATATATTTT. Protein sequence: CASSPQEGAGSGNTIYF. This rearrangement joins TRBV4-1 to TRBJ1-3, with 7 bases fitting TRBD1. V was clipped by 4 bases and J by 1 base; unmatched bases: 10. Germline loops: CDR1 MGHRA, CDR2 YSYEKL. CDR3 length: 17 amino acids.

The chain combines TRBV5-6 with TRBJ1-5, with 11 positions matching TRBD1. Germline V lookup: CDR1 SGHDT, CDR2 YYEEEE. The V segment lost 4 bases and the J segment 9 bases; nucleotides outside the gene matches: 9. This CDR3 has 15 residues. This CDR3 reads CASSHWTGGGRPQHF. DNA for the CDR3: TGTGCCAGCAGCCACTGGACAGGGGGCGGTCGGCCCCAGCATTTT.

This chain links TRBV12-5 with TRBJ2-7; 7 bases match TRBD1. With V trimmed by 5 bases and J by 3 bases, 7 bases remained unmatched. Germline CDR1 reads LGHNT; CDR2 reads FRNRAP. The CDR3 totals 14 residues. The CDR3 DNA sequence: TGTGCTAGTGGTCCCGGACAGGTCAACTACGAGCAGTACTTC. Its protein is CASGPGQVNYEQYF.

Of note for this clone: At one of its ends the junction is not consistent with the germline gene, which may arise from a read error. This sequence joins TRBV7-6 and TRBJ2-7, with 7 nucleotides matching TRBD1. This CDR3 is built from 12 residues. Germline V lookup: CDR1 SGHVS, CDR2 FNYEAQ. The CDR3 spells CAGSQGQYEQYF. The CDR3 DNA follows: TGTGCCGGCAGCCAGGGACAGTACGAGCAGTACTTC.